The TCR beta chain under discussion was sequenced for a study of a mutant IDH1 vaccine in newly diagnosed glioma. Study-level background: Administration of eight vaccinations to patients took place in weeks 1, 3, 5, 7, 11, 15, 19, 23. Patients received vaccination from 4-6 weeks after radiotherapy alone, or with temozolomide cycles. Sex among treated patients split 62.5% male, roughly 38% female; mean age was roughly 40 years.

This CDR3 has 14 amino acids. J lost 6 bases, V lost 4 bases, and 6 bases had no gene match. Germline lookup yields CDR1 SGHRS and CDR2 YFSETQ. Generated by immunoSEQ multiplex PCR, the TCRdb table keeps only in-frame clones and is missing some. The sample contains some 27,000 clones, approximately 80% of which appear only once. The time point here: week 5, during vaccination. Each dose of the vaccine consisted of 300 ug of mutant IDH1 20-mer peptide, with topical imiquimod. Diagnosis in the donors showed new WHO grade 3 or 4 astrocytomas that were IDH1-mutant and ATRX-lost. Comments on this clone: As yet, its antigen is unknown.

The V call is TRBV5-1, the J call TRBJ2-2, with 7 bases fitting TRBD2. The starting material was PBMCs, obtained from a glioma patient whose treatment included an IDH1 peptide vaccine. This sequence originates from a man in his forties or fifties with glioma. CDR3 residues: CASSRRELSGELFF. The DNA for the CDR3 is TGCGCCAGCAGCCGGCGGGAGTTGTCCGGGGAGCTGTTTTTT.